The 28 T cell receptor beta chains given below trace back to one sample, sequenced in a study of early T cells in non-severe SARS-CoV-2 infection listed by TCRdb under 2021. The library was built by means of 5' RACE. For sequencing, a NextSeq 500 was employed. The public sequencing data were trimmed at Q25 with fastp and processed into clonotypes with MiXCR by TCRdb, which kept only in-frame beta chains. Merged by CDR3 protein, the rows form single entries marked with the most common genes and DNA. The sample contains about 80,000 distinct CDR3 sequences, roughly 6% of them found a single time. Of the sample, less than 9.5% is held by the ten largest clones. The sequencing input was whole blood. Every receptor here comes from an adult who was a healthcare worker with PCR-confirmed SARS-CoV-2 infection or an uninfected control (not recorded which).

This clonotype was counted at least ten times. The chain couples TRBV6-4 to TRBJ2-3, with a weak D call TRBD1 (5 bases). V lost 4 bases and J lost 2, with 7 bases in between. The CDR3 loop spans 13 amino acids. In germline, CDR1 is MRHNA, CDR2 SNTAGT. This CDR3 reads CASSVGDTDTQYF. CDR3 nucleotide sequence: TGTGCCAGCAGTGTAGGGGACACAGATACGCAGTATTTT.

The chain employs TRBV6-6 and TRBJ1-6, with 9 bases aligning to TRBD1. Germline V gene lookup returns CDR1 MNHNY and CDR2 SVGAGI (reference sequence). This CDR3 comprises 17 residues. V trimming: 6 bases; J trimming: 1 base; junction bases outside the gene matches: 7. The CDR3 sequence is CASSSDRGGSYNSPLHF. In DNA, the CDR3 is TGTGCCAGCAGCTCCGACAGGGGGGGGTCCTATAATTCACCCCTCCACTTT.

This clonotype was seen repeatedly, ten times or more. The V call is TRBV18, the J call TRBJ1-5, with 9 bases that match TRBD1. The CDR3 sequence is 17 residues long. Per germline, CDR1 KGHSH and CDR2 LQKENI. V dropped 3 bases and J dropped 4; count of bases not matched to a gene: 10. In DNA form, the CDR3 reads TGTGCCAGCTCACCTGACAGGGGGAAATTGGAGAATCAGCCCCAGCATTTT. This gives the protein CASSPDRGKLENQPQHF.

This clonotype appeared a few times. The chain carries TRBV5-5 and TRBJ2-7; 8 nucleotides line up with TRBD1. Trimming cost V 6 bases and J 1 base; bases outside gene matches: 12. The CDR3 runs 16 residues. Germline CDR1 reads SGHKS; CDR2 reads YYEKEE (reference sequence). The CDR3: CASTPGGQGNSYEQYF. CDR3 nucleotide sequence: TGTGCCAGCACCCCCGGAGGACAGGGAAATTCCTACGAGCAGTACTTC.

V and J are TRBV5-1 and TRBJ2-7; 8 positions match TRBD1. J lost 4 bases, V lost 3 bases, and 9 bases had no gene match. Per the germline V gene, CDR1 is SGHRS and CDR2 is YFSETQ. The CDR3 is 15 residues long. The CDR3 nucleotides are TGCGCCAGCAGCTACAATCGACAGGGGAGTTACGAGCAGTACTTC. Protein: CASSYNRQGSYEQYF. Complete variable domain (other parts from reference TRBV5-1 and TRBJ2-7): KAGVTQTPRYLIKTRGQQVTLSCSPISGHRSVSWYQQTPGQGLQFLFEYFSETQRNKGNFPGRFSGRQFSNSRSEMNVSTLELGDSALYLCASSYNRQGSYEQYFGPGTRLTVT.

There are a few counts of this clonotype. This sequence joins TRBV20-1 and TRBJ1-1; D gene unclear. Trimming shortened V by 0 bases and J by 1 base, and 15 bases separated the two germline ends. The CDR3 spans 16 residues. Per germline, CDR1 DFQATT and CDR2 SNEGSKA (reference sequence). The CDR3 reads CSARDPSGSTNTEAFF. Here the CDR3 DNA reads TGCAGTGCTAGAGATCCCTCAGGTTCTACGAACACTGAAGCTTTCTTT.

This clonotype was seen ten or more times. The CDR3 sequence: CASSPNLAGYEQYF. The CDR3 bases are TGCGCCAGCAGCCCGAACCTAGCGGGCTACGAGCAGTACTTC. V and J are TRBV4-3 and TRBJ2-7, with 8 bases aligning to TRBD2. Per the germline V gene, CDR1 is LGHNA and CDR2 is YSLEER. The CDR3 length is 14 residues. V shed 4 bases and J 3 bases; nucleotides not matched to a gene: 5.

This clonotype appeared many times. This CDR3 is CASSRKGQFSGANVLTF. For the CDR3, the DNA is TGTGCCAGCAGCCGTAAGGGACAGTTCTCTGGGGCCAACGTCCTGACTTTC. The J gene is TRBJ2-6, the V gene TRBV7-9; 7 nucleotides align to TRBD1. Germline CDR1 reads SEHNR; CDR2 reads FQNEAQ (reference sequence). The CDR3 contains 17 residues. Losses at the gene ends were 5 bases for V and 0 bases for J; bases not matched to a gene: 7.

This clonotype has ten or more counts. J is TRBJ2-3 and V is TRBV14; TRBD2 matches at 8 bases. The CDR3 is 14 amino acids. Per the germline V gene, CDR1 is SGHDN and CDR2 is FVKESK. Trimming at V came to 2 bases and at J to 4 bases, leaving 2 bases not matched to a gene. CDR3 region: CASSQRGGADTQYF. CDR3 coding DNA: TGTGCCAGCAGCCAACGGGGGGGCGCAGATACGCAGTATTTT.

This clonotype was seen a handful of times. The chain links TRBV4-2 to TRBJ2-3; 8 nucleotides line up with TRBD2. With V trimmed by 4 bases and J by 5 bases, 8 bases remained unmatched. Germline lookup yields CDR1 LGHNA and CDR2 YNFKEQ. The CDR3 spans 15 residues. The CDR3 here is CASSPLRGAGDTQYF. The CDR3 DNA sequence: TGTGCCAGCAGCCCTCTGCGGGGGGCTGGAGATACGCAGTATTTT.

This clonotype occurred many times. This chain joins TRBV5-1 and TRBJ1-1; the D gene is possibly TRBD1 (5 bases). V gave up 0 bases and J gave up 4 bases, with 10 bases separating them. The CDR3 is 14 amino acids. The germline CDR1 and CDR2 sequences are SGHRS and YFSETQ. CDR3 DNA: TGCGCCAGCAGCTTGGTAGTCGGGGGCACTGAAGCTTTCTTT. Amino acid sequence: CASSLVVGGTEAFF.

The chain has TRBV5-6 and TRBJ1-4, with a tentative D call TRBD1 (5 bases). V was clipped by 0 bases and J by 10 bases, with 13 bases between them. Germline V CDR1 and CDR2: SGHDT, YYEEEE. This CDR3 spans 14 amino acids. The CDR3 sequence is CASSLVGEQAKLFF. The CDR3 bases are TGTGCCAGCAGCTTGGTGGGGGAACAGGCAAAACTGTTTTTT.

About this clonotype: A clone one base away is much larger, so this may be a read error. CDR3 protein: CSGKGIIDTQYF. CDR3 nucleotide sequence: TGCAGCGGTAAAGGGATAATAGATACGCAGTATTTT. The rearrangement links TRBV29-1 to TRBJ2-3; D unclear. The germline gives CDR1 SQVTM, CDR2 ANQGSEA. V was pared by 7 bases and J by 5 bases, with 13 bases between. The CDR3 loop spans 12 amino acids.

The CDR3 nucleotides read TGTGCCAGCAGCCTGGGTCCCTATAATTCACCCCTCCACTTT. Translating it yields CASSLGPYNSPLHF. This chain uses TRBV7-2 with TRBJ1-6; unclear D gene. Germline CDR1 reads SGHTA; CDR2 reads FQGNSA. V lost 5 bases to trimming and J lost 2 bases, with 7 bases between them. CDR3 size: 14 residues.

This clonotype has at least ten counts. J is TRBJ1-5 and V is TRBV2; the match to TRBD1 covers 7 bases. CDR1 and CDR2 (germline): SNHLY, FYNNEI. The CDR3 contains 15 residues. V lost 6 bases, J lost 0 bases, and 5 bases stayed unmatched. CDR3 residues: CASRTGQYSNQPQHF. DNA of the CDR3: TGTGCCAGCAGGACGGGACAGTATAGCAATCAGCCCCAGCATTTT.

This clonotype was detected ten times or more. This chain joins TRBV28 and TRBJ2-1, with TRBD1 identical over 7 bases. The V gene end was trimmed by 5 bases and the J gene end by 2 bases; junction bases not matched to a gene: 6. The germline CDR1 and CDR2 sequences are MDHEN and SYDVKM. There are 15 residues in the CDR3. The CDR3 region is CASSGTVLPYNEQFF. The CDR3 nucleotides are TGTGCCAGCAGTGGGACAGTTCTGCCCTACAATGAGCAGTTCTTC.

This clonotype was picked up many times. The gene calls are TRBV20-1 and TRBJ2-2, with 8 bases lining up with TRBD1. CDR3 length: 13 amino acids. CDR1 DFQATT and CDR2 SNEGSKA come from the germline V gene (reference sequence). Losses at the gene ends were 5 bases for V and 6 bases for J; bases not matched to a gene: 5. The CDR3 bases are TGCAGTGCTGTACAGGGGGGCGCCGGGGAGCTGTTTTTT. It yields the protein CSAVQGGAGELFF.

The J gene is TRBJ2-1, the V gene TRBV7-8; D is possibly TRBD1 or TRBD2 (5 bases each). The germline CDR1 and CDR2 sequences are SGHVS and FQNEAQ. The length of the CDR3 is 13 residues. Deletions cut 1 base from V and 16 bases from J, with 17 bases between. The CDR3: CASSLGGAQTYFF. For the CDR3, the DNA is TGTGCCAGCAGCTTAGGAGGGGCGCAAACCTACTTCTTC.

This clonotype was picked up many times. The V and J genes are TRBV3-1 and TRBJ2-7; unclear D gene. In germline, CDR1 is LGHDT, CDR2 YNNKEL (reference sequence). Deletions cut 3 bases from V and 6 bases from J, with 15 bases between. The CDR3 contains 14 residues. The CDR3: CASSHRTDGREQYF. CDR3 DNA: TGTGCCAGCAGCCACAGGACGGACGGGCGCGAGCAGTACTTC.

This clonotype was recorded many times. J is TRBJ1-5 and V is TRBV27, with TRBD1 identical over 8 bases. Trimming removed 5 bases from V and 3 bases from J; junction bases left unmatched: 6. The germline V gene has CDR1 MNHEY and CDR2 SMNVEV (reference sequence). The length of the CDR3 is 15 residues. CDR3 in DNA: TGTGCCAGCAGTCTGACAGGGGCGATCAATCAGCCCCAGCATTTT. Protein: CASSLTGAINQPQHF.

Concerning this clonotype: One base away lies a much larger clone, so this may be a sequencing read error. This chain joins TRBV6-1 and TRBJ1-1; no definite D call. This CDR3 comprises 13 residues. The germline CDR1 and CDR2 sequences are MNHNS and SASEGT. As DNA, the CDR3 is TGTGCCAGGAGTGATCGCTCCAGGACTGAAGCTTTCTTT. This sequence encodes CARSDRSRTEAFF.

As regards this clonotype: A much larger clone lies one base from this, so it may be a read error. The chain has TRBV20-1 and TRBJ2-1; D may be TRBD2 (7 bases). The DNA end is more similar to TRBJ2-7, so the J call may be wrong. Germline CDR1 DFQATT, CDR2 SNEGSKA (reference sequence). The CDR3 runs to 15 residues. CDR3 amino acids: CSAPRLRGANYEQYF. CDR3 in DNA: TGCAGTGCCCCTCGGCTCCGGGGGGCCAATTATGAGCAGTACTTC.

V usage is TRBV20-1 and J usage is TRBJ2-1; tentative D call: TRBD2 (7 bases). CDR3 size: 17 residues. With 4 bases removed from V and 8 bases from J, the gap between germline ends came to 27 bases. Germline V lookup: CDR1 DFQATT, CDR2 SNEGSKA (reference sequence). CDR3 protein: CSAKTPLGGRAWDEQFF. CDR3 nucleotides: TGCAGTGCTAAAACACCCCTAGGGGGGAGGGCCTGGGATGAGCAGTTCTTC.

The table lists this clonotype with a few counts. V and J are TRBV11-2 and TRBJ2-7; D is tentatively TRBD1 or TRBD2 (6 bases each). The CDR3 length is 14 residues. V shed 2 bases and J shed 6 bases, with 14 bases lying between them. CDR1 and CDR2 (germline): SGHAT, FQNNGV. The CDR3, as DNA: TGTGCCAGCAGCTTAAGGAGGGGGGCCGGCGAGCAGTACTTC. It translates to CASSLRRGAGEQYF.

The V and J genes are TRBV2 and TRBJ1-4, with TRBD1 as a possible D gene (5 bases). Trimming removed 6 bases from V and 3 bases from J, with 11 bases in between. The length of the CDR3 is 14 residues. Germline CDR1 SNHLY, CDR2 FYNNEI. DNA of the CDR3: TGTGCCAGCAGATCAGGGTCGCCTAATGAAAAACTGTTTTTT. This gives the protein CASRSGSPNEKLFF.

The gene calls are TRBV11-2 and TRBJ2-1; D may be TRBD1 (6 bases). The germline V gene has CDR1 SGHAT and CDR2 FQNNGV. V was cut by 5 bases and J by 12 bases, with 17 bases left in between. The CDR3 is 13 amino acids. The CDR3 DNA reads as TGTGCCAGCAGCACGAGGACAGCGCCTTGGCAGTTCTTC. Protein product: CASSTRTAPWQFF.

This clonotype showed up just a few times. The rearrangement joins TRBV14 to TRBJ2-7, with D possibly being TRBD2 (6 bases). The CDR3 is made up of 19 amino acids. Germline CDR1 reads SGHDN; CDR2 reads FVKESK. Deletions cut 0 bases from V and 8 bases from J, with 29 bases between. The CDR3 DNA sequence: TGTGCCAGCAGCCAAGATATTACTACCCTACGGGAGAATAAGCTCAAGCAGTACTTC. Residues: CASSQDITTLRENKLKQYF.

This clonotype has only a few counts. The J gene is TRBJ1-4, the V gene TRBV12-3 or TRBV12-4; possible D gene TRBD1, 5 bases. Trimming shortened V by 3 bases and J by 0 bases, and 11 bases separated the two germline ends. This CDR3 spans 16 amino acids. CDR3 residues: CASSFDLQATNEKLFF. The CDR3, as DNA: TGTGCCAGCAGTTTTGATTTACAGGCAACTAATGAAAAACTGTTTTTT.